The source of this T cell receptor beta chain is a study of T cell changes during pregnancy in multiple sclerosis. TCRdb keeps only in-frame clones here, not all; method: immunoSEQ multiplex PCR. Among 90,000 to 100,000 clones listed, more than 85% were seen once. Source: peripheral blood, taken in the first trimester of pregnancy. The source is a female donor with multiple sclerosis, enrolled in a pregnancy study.

The CDR3 protein is CASSVADAVGAALFF. CDR3 sequence (DNA): TGTGCCAGCAGCGTAGCGGACGCGGTTGGGGCGGCCCTGTTCTTC. The V and J genes are TRBV9 and TRBJ2-1, with D maybe TRBD1 (5 bases). The CDR3 is made up of 15 amino acids. The V gene's germline CDR1 is SGDLS and CDR2 YYNGEE. V was pared by 0 bases and J by 15 bases, with 22 bases between.